This TCR beta chain emerged from a study of resident and recirculating memory T cells in vitiligo. Overall study: Each patient gave two lesional and two nonlesional epidermal shave biopsies, plus PBMCs. Overall study findings and caveats: Different lesions suggested infiltration by different T cell clones.

Germline CDR1 reads GTSNPN; CDR2 reads SVGIG (reference sequence). With 4 bases removed from V and 1 base from J, the gap between germline ends came to 11 bases. The CDR3 has 14 amino acids. Sequencing was performed with immunoSEQ multiplex PCR; in TCRdb, only in-frame clones are kept and a portion is missing. The sample includes tens of thousands of clones, roughly 94% seen only once; the top ten take around 5.1%. As regards this clone: As yet, its antigen is unknown.

Sequenced sample: blood. The genes are TRBV30 and TRBJ2-1; weak D call: TRBD2 (6 bases). The TCR comes from a male donor with vitiligo. This CDR3 is CAWTLAASYNEQFF. The CDR3 DNA reads as TGTGCCTGGACCTTAGCGGCATCCTACAATGAGCAGTTCTTC.